This T cell receptor beta chain was sequenced in a study of cytomegalovirus exposure and HLA in healthy donors. 60 Vbeta and 13 Jbeta primers were used in PCR. The table came from immunoSEQ multiplex PCR; TCRdb's copy has only in-frame clones and leaves some out. In the table there are about 160,000 clones, 78% of which are singletons. Regarding the study as a whole: TCR beta chains associated with HLA were, in a later analysis, more clonally expanded than equally common others.

A note on this clone: Antigen specificity is unknown.

Germline CDR1 reads SEHNR; CDR2 reads FQNEAQ (reference sequence). V was pared by 6 bases and J by 8 bases, with 14 bases between. The CDR3 loop spans 13 amino acids. The receptor comes from a woman aged 40 to 50 in good health and CMV-seronegative. The chain carries TRBV7-9 and TRBJ1-3; perhaps TRBD1 as D (5 bases). Sequenced input: PBMCs. As DNA, the CDR3 is TGTGCCAGCAGACAGGTTCCAAGGGACACCATATATTTT. Translation gives CASRQVPRDTIYF.